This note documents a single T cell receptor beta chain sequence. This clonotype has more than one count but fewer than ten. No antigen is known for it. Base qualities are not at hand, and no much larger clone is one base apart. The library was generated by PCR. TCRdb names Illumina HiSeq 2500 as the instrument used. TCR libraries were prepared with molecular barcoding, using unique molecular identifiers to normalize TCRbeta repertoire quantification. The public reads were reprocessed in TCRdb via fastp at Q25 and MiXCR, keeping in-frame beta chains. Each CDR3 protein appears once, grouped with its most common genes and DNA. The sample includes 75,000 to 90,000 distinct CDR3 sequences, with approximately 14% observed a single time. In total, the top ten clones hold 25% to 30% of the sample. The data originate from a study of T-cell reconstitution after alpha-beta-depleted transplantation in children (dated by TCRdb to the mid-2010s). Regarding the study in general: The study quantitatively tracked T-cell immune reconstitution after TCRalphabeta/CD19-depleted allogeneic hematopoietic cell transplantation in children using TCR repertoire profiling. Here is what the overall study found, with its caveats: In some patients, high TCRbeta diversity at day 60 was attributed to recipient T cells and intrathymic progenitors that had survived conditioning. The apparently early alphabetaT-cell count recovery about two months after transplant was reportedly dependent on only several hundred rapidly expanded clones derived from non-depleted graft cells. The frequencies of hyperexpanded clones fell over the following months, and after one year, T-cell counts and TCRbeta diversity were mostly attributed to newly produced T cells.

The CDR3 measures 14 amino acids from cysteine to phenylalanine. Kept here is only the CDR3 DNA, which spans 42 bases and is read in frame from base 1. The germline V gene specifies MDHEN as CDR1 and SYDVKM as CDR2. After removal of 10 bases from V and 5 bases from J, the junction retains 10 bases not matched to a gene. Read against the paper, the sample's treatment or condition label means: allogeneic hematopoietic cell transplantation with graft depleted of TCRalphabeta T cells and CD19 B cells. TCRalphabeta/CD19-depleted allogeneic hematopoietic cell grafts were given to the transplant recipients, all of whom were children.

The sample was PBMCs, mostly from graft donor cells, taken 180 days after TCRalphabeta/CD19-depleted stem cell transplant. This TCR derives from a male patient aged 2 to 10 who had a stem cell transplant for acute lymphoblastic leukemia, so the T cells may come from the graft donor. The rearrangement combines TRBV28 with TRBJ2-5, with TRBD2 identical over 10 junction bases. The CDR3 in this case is CAIGSGGAVETQYF. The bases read TGTGCCATCGGAAGCGGGGGGGCTGTGGAGACCCAGTACTTC.